This passage covers 10 T cell receptor beta chains from one sample sequenced in a study of Graves' ophthalmopathy and Graves' hyperthyroidism. For repertoire sequencing, the TCR beta CDR3 regions were amplified from RNA transcripts. The first-round RT-PCR employed HTBI primers together with the Qiagen OneStep RT-PCR kit. A multiplex PCR was then performed as the second round. TCRdb used MiXCR to reprocess the multiplex PCR reads, holding one entry per CDR3 protein. The sample consists of nearly 400,000 distinct CDR3 sequences, about 18% of them appearing once. Input material: peripheral blood. The receptor set was obtained from a woman under 30 with Graves' ophthalmopathy.

V and J are TRBV5-1 and TRBJ2-7, with TRBD2 matching over 11 bases. This CDR3 contains 14 residues. Germline CDR1 is SGHRS and CDR2 is YFSETQ. The trim removed 5 bases at V and 5 bases at J, leaving 6 bases unmatched. The CDR3 region is CASRPLAGVNEQYF. The DNA of the CDR3 is TGCGCCAGCAGGCCACTAGCGGGAGTAAACGAGCAGTACTTC. The full variable domain, its missing parts supplied by reference TRBV5-1 and TRBJ2-7, is KAGVTQTPRYLIKTRGQQVTLSCSPISGHRSVSWYQQTPGQGLQFLFEYFSETQRNKGNFPGRFSGRQFSNSRSEMNVSTLELGDSALYLCASRPLAGVNEQYFGPGTRLTVT.

This clonotype was recorded many times. The V gene is TRBV7-2, the J gene TRBJ1-2, with D perhaps matching TRBD1 (5 bases). CDR1 is SGHTA, CDR2 FQGNSA, per germline. V shed 0 bases and J shed 11 bases, with 10 bases lying between them. The CDR3 length is 12 residues. CDR3 in amino acids: CASSLAMGGYTF. Here the CDR3 DNA reads TGTGCCAGCAGCTTAGCGATGGGGGGATACACCTTC.

In this sample, this clonotype turned up many times. The chain joins TRBV11-1 to TRBJ2-7; possibly TRBD1 for D (5 bases). This CDR3 is 16 amino acids long. Trimming left V 3 bases short and J 1 base short, with 16 bases between. The germline V gene has CDR1 SGHAT and CDR2 FQDESV (reference sequence). This CDR3 is CASSFGKGSPSYEQYF. The CDR3 coding sequence is TGTGCCAGCAGCTTTGGCAAGGGGTCCCCATCCTACGAGCAGTACTTC.

This clonotype was seen ten or more times. This chain connects TRBV20-1 to TRBJ1-5, with D unclear. V was trimmed by 6 bases and J by 0 bases, leaving 15 bases between them. Germline loops: CDR1 DFQATT, CDR2 SNEGSKA (reference sequence). The CDR3 totals 15 residues. The CDR3 reads CSAQTGYNSNQPQHF. CDR3 nucleotide sequence: TGCAGTGCCCAGACGGGTTACAATAGCAATCAGCCCCAGCATTTT.

This clonotype was seen many times. DNA of the CDR3: TGTGCCACCAGCAGACAGACGTGGACAGCGAACACCGGGGAGCTGTTTTTT. Amino acids: CATSRQTWTANTGELFF. This sequence joins TRBV15 and TRBJ2-2; D is perhaps TRBD1 (6 bases). This CDR3 spans 17 amino acids. V shed 2 bases and J shed 0 bases, with 13 bases lying between them. Per the germline V gene, CDR1 is LNHNV and CDR2 is YYDKDF (reference sequence).

V is TRBV18 and J is TRBJ2-5; 13 nucleotides match TRBD2. In germline, CDR1 is KGHSH, CDR2 LQKENI. The CDR3 loop spans 17 amino acids. J lost 4 bases, V lost 2 bases, and 7 bases had no gene match. The CDR3 nucleotides are TGTGCCAGCTCACCAGGCGGGACTAGCGGGGCCCTAGAGACCCAGTACTTC. Amino acid sequence: CASSPGGTSGALETQYF.

This clonotype was observed at least ten times. This sequence joins TRBV24-1 and TRBJ2-3; D may match TRBD1 or TRBD2 (5 bases each). V was cut by 2 bases and J by 9 bases, with 17 bases left in between. Germline CDR1 KGHDR, CDR2 SFDVKD. This CDR3 contains 15 residues. Here the CDR3 reads CATSDSRGRRRTQYF. The CDR3 region has the DNA TGTGCCACCAGTGATTCACGGGGACGTCGACGGACGCAGTATTTT.

This clonotype was counted ten times or more. This rearrangement joins TRBV27 to TRBJ2-7; TRBD1 matches 8 bases. J was trimmed by 4 bases and V by 6 bases; bases with no gene match: 11. CDR1 and CDR2 (germline): MNHEY, SMNVEV (reference sequence). The CDR3 extends over 15 amino acids. The CDR3 protein is CASRKTGTGNYEQYF. For the CDR3, the DNA is TGTGCCAGCAGGAAAACCGGGACAGGTAATTACGAGCAGTACTTC.

In this sample, this clonotype turned up many times. The chain has TRBV6-2 or TRBV6-3 and TRBJ2-6; TRBD1 matches 9 bases. This CDR3 region has 18 residues. Germline assignment: CDR1 MNHEY and CDR2 SVGEGT. V lost 2 bases to trimming and J lost 0 bases; unmatched junction nucleotides: 5. CDR3 sequence: CASSYQRQGVSGANVLTF. CDR3 DNA: TGTGCCAGCAGTTACCAACGACAGGGGGTCTCTGGGGCCAACGTCCTGACTTTC.

This clonotype was seen many times. The genes are TRBV29-1 and TRBJ2-2; unclear D gene. V dropped 5 bases and J dropped 3 bases, with 13 bases sitting between them. Germline CDR1 and CDR2: SQVTM and ANQGSEA. The CDR3 totals 14 residues. This CDR3 reads CSVLWPFHTGELFF. CDR3 in DNA: TGCAGCGTTTTATGGCCTTTCCACACCGGGGAGCTGTTTTTT.